This T cell receptor (beta chain) was sequenced in a study of T cells in Graves' hyperthyroidism and ophthalmopathy. General study points: Most thyroid clonotypes expanded above 0.001 were also detected in blood.

Hyperthyroidism in the patients, aged 18 to 65, was newly diagnosed and under 2 months in duration. Authors of the study amplified TCR beta CDR3 regions from RNA transcripts. RT-PCR in the first round (using the HTBI primer set) targeted the TCR CDR3. Using its own MiXCR run on the multiplex PCR reads, TCRdb lists one record per CDR3 protein. This table has about 350,000 distinct CDR3 sequences, around 14% appearing once. Germline V gene data show CDR1 as SGHVS and CDR2 as FNYEAQ. The CDR3 has 14 amino acids. V lost 5 bases and J lost 4, with 11 bases in between. With regard to this clonotype: The target antigen is unknown.

Sequenced sample: blood. The sequence was obtained from a young woman with Graves' hyperthyroidism. The chain employs TRBV7-6 and TRBJ1-4, with D uncertain. In DNA form, the CDR3 reads TGTGCCAGCAGCCCTCGACGGAGTAATGAAAAACTGTTTTTT. As protein: CASSPRRSNEKLFF.